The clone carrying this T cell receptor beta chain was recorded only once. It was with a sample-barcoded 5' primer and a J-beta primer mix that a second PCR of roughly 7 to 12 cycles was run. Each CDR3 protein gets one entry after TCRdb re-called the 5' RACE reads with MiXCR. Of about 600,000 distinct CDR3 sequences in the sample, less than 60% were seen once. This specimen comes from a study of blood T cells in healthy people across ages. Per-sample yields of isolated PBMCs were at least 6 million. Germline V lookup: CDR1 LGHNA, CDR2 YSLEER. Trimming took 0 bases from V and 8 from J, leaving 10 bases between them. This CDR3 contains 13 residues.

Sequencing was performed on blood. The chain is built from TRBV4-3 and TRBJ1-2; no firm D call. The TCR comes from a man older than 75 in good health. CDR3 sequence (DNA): TGCGCCAGCAGCCAAGATCCGTACGGGGGCTACACCTTC. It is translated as CASSQDPYGGYTF.